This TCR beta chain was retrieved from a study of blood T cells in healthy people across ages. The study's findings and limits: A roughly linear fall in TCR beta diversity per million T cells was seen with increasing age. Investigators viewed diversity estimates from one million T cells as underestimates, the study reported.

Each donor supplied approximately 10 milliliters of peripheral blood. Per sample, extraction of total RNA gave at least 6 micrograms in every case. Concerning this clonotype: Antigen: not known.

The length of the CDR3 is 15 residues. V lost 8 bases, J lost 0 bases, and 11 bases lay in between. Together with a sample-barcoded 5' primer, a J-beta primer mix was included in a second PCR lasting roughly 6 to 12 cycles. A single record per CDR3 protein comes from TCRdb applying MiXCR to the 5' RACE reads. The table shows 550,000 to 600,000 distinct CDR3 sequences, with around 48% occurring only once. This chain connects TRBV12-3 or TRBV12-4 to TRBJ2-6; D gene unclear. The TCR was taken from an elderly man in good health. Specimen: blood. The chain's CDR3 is CASVNGDSGANVLTF. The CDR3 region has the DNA TGTGCCAGCGTCAACGGTGACTCTGGGGCCAACGTCCTGACTTTC.